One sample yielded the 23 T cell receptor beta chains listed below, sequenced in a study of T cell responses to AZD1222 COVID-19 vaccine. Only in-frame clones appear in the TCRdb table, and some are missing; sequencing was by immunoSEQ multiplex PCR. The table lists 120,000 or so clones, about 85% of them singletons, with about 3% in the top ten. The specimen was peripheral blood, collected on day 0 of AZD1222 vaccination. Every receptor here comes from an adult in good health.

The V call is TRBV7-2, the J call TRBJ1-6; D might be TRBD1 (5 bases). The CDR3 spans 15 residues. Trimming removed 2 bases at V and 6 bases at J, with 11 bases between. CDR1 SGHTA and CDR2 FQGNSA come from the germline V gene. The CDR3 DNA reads TGTGCCAGCAGCTTACGACAGAATTTTAATTCACCCCTCCACTTT. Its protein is CASSLRQNFNSPLHF.

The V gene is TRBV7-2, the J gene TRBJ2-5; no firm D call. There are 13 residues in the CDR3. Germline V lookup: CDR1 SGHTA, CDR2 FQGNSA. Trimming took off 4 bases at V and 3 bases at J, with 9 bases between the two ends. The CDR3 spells CASSYGAKETQYF. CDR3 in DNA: TGTGCCAGCAGCTACGGAGCGAAAGAGACCCAGTACTTC.

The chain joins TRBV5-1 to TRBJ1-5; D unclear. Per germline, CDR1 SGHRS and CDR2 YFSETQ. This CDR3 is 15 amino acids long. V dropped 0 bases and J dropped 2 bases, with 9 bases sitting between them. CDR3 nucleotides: TGCGCCAGCAGCTTGGGTAGCGGAGGCAATCAGCCCCAGCATTTT. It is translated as CASSLGSGGNQPQHF.

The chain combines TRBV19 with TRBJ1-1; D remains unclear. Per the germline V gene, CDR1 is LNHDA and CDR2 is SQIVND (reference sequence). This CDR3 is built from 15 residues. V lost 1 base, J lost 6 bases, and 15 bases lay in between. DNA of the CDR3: TGTGCCAGTAGTATAGTCGGGGAATTAAGGCCTGAAGCTTTCTTT. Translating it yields CASSIVGELRPEAFF.

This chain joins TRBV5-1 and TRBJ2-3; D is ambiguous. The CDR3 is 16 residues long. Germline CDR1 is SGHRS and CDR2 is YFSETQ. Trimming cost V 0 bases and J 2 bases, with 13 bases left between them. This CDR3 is CASSLALSGSTDTQYF. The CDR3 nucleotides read TGCGCCAGCAGCTTGGCCTTGTCCGGGTCCACAGATACGCAGTATTTT. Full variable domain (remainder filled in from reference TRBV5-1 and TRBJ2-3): KAGVTQTPRYLIKTRGQQVTLSCSPISGHRSVSWYQQTPGQGLQFLFEYFSETQRNKGNFPGRFSGRQFSNSRSEMNVSTLELGDSALYLCASSLALSGSTDTQYFGPGTRLTVL.

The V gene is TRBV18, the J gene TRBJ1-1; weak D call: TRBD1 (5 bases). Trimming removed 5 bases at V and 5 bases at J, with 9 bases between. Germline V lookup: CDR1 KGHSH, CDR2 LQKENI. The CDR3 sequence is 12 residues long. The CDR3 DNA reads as TGTGCCAGCTCAGCAGGGATTACTGAAGCTTTCTTT. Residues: CASSAGITEAFF.

In DNA form, the CDR3 reads TGTGCCACCAGCAGGACCAGGGAGGCCCCAGATACGCAGTATTTT. Translating gives CATSRTREAPDTQYF. This chain links TRBV15 with TRBJ2-3, with a possible D match to TRBD2 (6 bases). Germline-derived CDR1 and CDR2 are LNHNV and YYDKDF (reference sequence). The V end was cut by 3 bases, the J end by 4 bases, with 14 bases between. The CDR3 is made up of 15 amino acids.

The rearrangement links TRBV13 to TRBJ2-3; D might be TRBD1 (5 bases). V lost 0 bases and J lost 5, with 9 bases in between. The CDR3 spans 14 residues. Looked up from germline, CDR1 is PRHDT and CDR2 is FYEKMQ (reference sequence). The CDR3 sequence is CASSLGSQGDTQYF. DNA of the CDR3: TGTGCCAGCAGCTTAGGATCCCAGGGAGATACGCAGTATTTT.

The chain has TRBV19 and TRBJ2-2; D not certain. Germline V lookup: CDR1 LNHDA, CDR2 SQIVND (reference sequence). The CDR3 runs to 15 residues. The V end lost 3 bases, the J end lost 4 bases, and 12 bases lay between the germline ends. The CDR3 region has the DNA TGTGCCAGTAGTATTACCCCGGGCGGCACCGGGGAGCTGTTTTTT. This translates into CASSITPGGTGELFF. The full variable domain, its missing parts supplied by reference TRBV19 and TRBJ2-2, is DGGITQSPKYLFRKEGQNVTLSCEQNLNHDAMYWYRQDPGQGLRLIYYSQIVNDFQKGDIAEGYSVSREKKESFPLTVTSAQKNPTAFYLCASSITPGGTGELFFGEGSRLTVL.

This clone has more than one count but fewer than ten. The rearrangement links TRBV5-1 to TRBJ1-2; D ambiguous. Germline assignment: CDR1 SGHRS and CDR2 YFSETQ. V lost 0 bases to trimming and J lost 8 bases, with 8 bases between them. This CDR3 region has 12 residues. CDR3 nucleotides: TGCGCCAGCAGCTTGGATATAGGGGGCTACACCTTC. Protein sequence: CASSLDIGGYTF. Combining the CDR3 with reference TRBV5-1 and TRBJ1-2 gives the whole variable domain KAGVTQTPRYLIKTRGQQVTLSCSPISGHRSVSWYQQTPGQGLQFLFEYFSETQRNKGNFPGRFSGRQFSNSRSEMNVSTLELGDSALYLCASSLDIGGYTFGSGTRLTVV.

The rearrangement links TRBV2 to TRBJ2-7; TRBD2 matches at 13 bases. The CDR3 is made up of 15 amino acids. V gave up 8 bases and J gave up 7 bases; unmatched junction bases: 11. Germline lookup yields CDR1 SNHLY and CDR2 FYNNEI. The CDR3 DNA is TGTGCCAGCGCCAACTTGGGACTAGCGGGGAGAGAGCAGTACTTC. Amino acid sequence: CASANLGLAGREQYF. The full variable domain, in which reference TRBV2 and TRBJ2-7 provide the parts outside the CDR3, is EPEVTQTPSHQVTQMGQEVILRCVPISNHLYFYWYRQILGQKVEFLVSFYNNEISEKSEIFDDQFSVERPDGSNFTLKIRSTKLEDSAMYFCASANLGLAGREQYFGPGTRLTVT.

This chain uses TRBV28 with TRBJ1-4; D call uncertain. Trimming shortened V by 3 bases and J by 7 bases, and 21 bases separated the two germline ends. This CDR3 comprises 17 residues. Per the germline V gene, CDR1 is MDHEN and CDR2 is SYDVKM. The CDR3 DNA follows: TGTGCCAGCAGTTTCCGGCATTCGACATCAGGCAGTGAAAAACTGTTTTTT. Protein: CASSFRHSTSGSEKLFF.

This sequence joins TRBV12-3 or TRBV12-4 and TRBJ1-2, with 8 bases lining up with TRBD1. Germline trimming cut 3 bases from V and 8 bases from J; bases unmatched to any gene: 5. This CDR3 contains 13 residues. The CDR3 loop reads CASSFQGARGYTF. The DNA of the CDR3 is TGTGCCAGCAGTTTTCAGGGGGCACGGGGCTACACCTTC.

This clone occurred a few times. In nucleotides, the CDR3 is TGTGCCAGCAGTTACAGTTCTAGCAATCAGCCCCAGCATTTT. It encodes CASSYSSSNQPQHF. V is TRBV6-5 and J is TRBJ1-5, with D unclear. The CDR3 consists of 14 residues. Germline lookup yields CDR1 MNHEY and CDR2 SVGAGI. Deletions cut 2 bases from V and 0 bases from J, with 5 bases between.

CDR3 DNA: TGTGCCACCAGTGTAGGGGGCACCTCGAACAATGAGCAGTTCTTC. Translating gives CATSVGGTSNNEQFF. The chain links TRBV24-1 to TRBJ2-1; 7 nucleotides align to TRBD1. V shed 5 bases, J shed 5 bases, and the junction held 8 bases outside the gene matches. Germline CDR1 reads KGHDR; CDR2 reads SFDVKD. There are 15 residues in the CDR3.

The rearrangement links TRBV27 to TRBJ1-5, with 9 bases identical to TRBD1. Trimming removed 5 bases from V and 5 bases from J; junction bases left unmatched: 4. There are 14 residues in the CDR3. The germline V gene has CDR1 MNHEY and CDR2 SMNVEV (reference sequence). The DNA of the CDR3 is TGTGCCAGCAGTCTGACAGGGGGGTATCAGCCCCAGCATTTT. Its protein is CASSLTGGYQPQHF.

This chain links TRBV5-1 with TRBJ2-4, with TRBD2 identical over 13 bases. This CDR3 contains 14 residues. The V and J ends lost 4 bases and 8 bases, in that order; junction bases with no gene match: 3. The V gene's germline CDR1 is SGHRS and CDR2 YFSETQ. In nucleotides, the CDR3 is TGCGCCAGCAGCCGGACTAGCGGGGGTGACATTCAGTACTTC. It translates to CASSRTSGGDIQYF.

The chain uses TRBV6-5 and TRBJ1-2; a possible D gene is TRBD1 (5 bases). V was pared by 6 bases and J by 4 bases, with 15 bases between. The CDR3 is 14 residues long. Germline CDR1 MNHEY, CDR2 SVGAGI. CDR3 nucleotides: TGTGCCAGCAGCCCCCAGTGGGGCGGCTATGGCTACACCTTC. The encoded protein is CASSPQWGGYGYTF.

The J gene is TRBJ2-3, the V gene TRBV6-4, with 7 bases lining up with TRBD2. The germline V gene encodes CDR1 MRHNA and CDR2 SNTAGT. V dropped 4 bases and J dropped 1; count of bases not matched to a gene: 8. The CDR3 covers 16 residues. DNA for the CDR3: TGTGCCAGCAGTGCATACCCGGGACTACGCACAGATACGCAGTATTTT. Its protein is CASSAYPGLRTDTQYF.

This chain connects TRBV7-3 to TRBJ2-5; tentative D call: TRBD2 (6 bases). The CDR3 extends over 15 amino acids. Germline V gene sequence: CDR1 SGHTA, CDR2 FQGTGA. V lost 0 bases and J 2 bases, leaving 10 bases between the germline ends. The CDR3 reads CASSLTHGRQETQYF. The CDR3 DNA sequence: TGTGCCAGCAGCTTAACGCATGGGAGGCAAGAGACCCAGTACTTC.

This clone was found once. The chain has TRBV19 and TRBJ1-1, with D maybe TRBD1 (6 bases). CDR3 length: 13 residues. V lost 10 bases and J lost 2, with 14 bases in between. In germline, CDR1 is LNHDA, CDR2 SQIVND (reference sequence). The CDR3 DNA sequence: TGTGCCACCTGGGGACACCCAAACACTGAAGCTTTCTTT. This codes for CATWGHPNTEAFF. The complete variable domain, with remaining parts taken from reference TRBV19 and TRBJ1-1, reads DGGITQSPKYLFRKEGQNVTLSCEQNLNHDAMYWYRQDPGQGLRLIYYSQIVNDFQKGDIAEGYSVSREKKESFPLTVTSAQKNPTAFYLCATWGHPNTEAFFGQGTRLTVV.

The CDR3 loop reads CASSPSGRGLLYGYTF. The CDR3 DNA is TGTGCCAGCTCACCATCCGGGCGGGGGCTACTCTATGGCTACACCTTC. The chain is built from TRBV18 and TRBJ1-2; maybe TRBD1 (6 bases). CDR1 and CDR2 from the germline V gene are KGHSH and LQKENI. The length of the CDR3 is 16 residues. Trimming removed 2 bases at V and 4 bases at J, with 17 bases between.

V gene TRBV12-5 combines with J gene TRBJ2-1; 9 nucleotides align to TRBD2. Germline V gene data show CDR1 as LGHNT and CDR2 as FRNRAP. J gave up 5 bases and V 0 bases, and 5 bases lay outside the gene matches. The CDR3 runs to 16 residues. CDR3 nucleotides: TGTGCTAGTGGTTTGGTAAATAGCGGGGGAAACAATGAGCAGTTCTTC. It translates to CASGLVNSGGNNEQFF.